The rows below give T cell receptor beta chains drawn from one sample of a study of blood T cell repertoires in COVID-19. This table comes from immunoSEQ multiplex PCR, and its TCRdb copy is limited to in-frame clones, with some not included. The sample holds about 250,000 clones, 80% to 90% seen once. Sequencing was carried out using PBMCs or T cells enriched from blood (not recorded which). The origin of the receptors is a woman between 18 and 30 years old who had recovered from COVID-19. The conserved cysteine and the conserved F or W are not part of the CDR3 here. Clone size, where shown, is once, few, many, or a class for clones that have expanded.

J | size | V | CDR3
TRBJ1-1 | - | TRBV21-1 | ASDHGFGQGSLNTEAF
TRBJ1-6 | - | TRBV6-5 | ASSIGGRAPLH
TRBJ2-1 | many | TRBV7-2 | ASSWGTSGGSTYNEQF
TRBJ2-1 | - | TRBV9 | ASSPTWGRGDYNEQF
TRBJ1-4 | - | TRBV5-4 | ASSLDRGGLF
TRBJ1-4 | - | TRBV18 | ASSPTIRDTGLF
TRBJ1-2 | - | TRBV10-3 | AISDRAGNYGYT
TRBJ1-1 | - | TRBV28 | ASSLPTIYEAF
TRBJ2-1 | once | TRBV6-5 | ATSTAGSSYNEQF
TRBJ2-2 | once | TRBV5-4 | ASSLGLAGGPAGELF
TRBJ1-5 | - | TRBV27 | ASSLFRSMGQPQH
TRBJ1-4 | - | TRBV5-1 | ASRSGATNEKLF
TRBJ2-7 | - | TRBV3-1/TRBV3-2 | ASSQEGAWTPEVYEQY
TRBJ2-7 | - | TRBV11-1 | ASTPGTGAYEQY
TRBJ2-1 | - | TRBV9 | ASSGPGGPYNEQF
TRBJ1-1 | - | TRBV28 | ASSFRSEAF
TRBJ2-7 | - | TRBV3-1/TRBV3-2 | ASSQVRGGRDEQY
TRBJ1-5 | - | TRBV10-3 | AISEGGQVSNQPQH
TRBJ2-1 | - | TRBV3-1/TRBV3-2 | ASSFIENEQF
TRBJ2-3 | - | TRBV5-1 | ASSLIADTQY
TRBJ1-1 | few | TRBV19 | ASTPIRRTGVGTEAF
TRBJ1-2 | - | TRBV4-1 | ASSQDSIGQGNGYT
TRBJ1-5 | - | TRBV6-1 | ASSEALPGAGQPQH
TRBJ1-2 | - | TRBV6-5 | ASRPGQGRGYT
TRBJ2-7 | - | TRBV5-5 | ASSWGLKGPSYEQY
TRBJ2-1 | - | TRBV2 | ASSERGGEQF
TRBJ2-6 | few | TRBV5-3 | ARSLFWTAYSGANVLT
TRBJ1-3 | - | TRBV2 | ASSARYGTGGSGNTIY
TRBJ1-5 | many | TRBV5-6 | ASSARGSYQPQH
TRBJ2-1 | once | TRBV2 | ASSEARGQGSEQF
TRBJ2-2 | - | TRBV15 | ATSRERGSGGAMYTGELF
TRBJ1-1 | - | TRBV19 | ASSIDPSGVDTEAF
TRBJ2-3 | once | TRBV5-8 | ASSLGVDIPPQDTQY
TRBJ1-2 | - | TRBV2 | ASSPEFSGIYGYT
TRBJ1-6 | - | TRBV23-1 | ASSLRTGDSPLH
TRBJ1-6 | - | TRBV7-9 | ASRGTGGLGSPLH
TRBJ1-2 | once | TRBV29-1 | SVEKGTGNGYT
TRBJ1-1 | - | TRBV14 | ASSNTQNTEAF
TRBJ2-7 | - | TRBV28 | ATVRGGYEQY
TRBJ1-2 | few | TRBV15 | ATSRSVEGYGYT
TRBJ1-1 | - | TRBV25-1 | ASRWTGGSEAF
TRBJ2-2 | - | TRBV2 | ASSEKRGGYTGELF
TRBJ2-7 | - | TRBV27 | ATVDREGEQY
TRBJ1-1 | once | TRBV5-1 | ASSIDRANTEAF
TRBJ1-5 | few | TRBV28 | ASSSQATRSNQPQH
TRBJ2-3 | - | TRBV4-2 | ASSLGSTDTQY
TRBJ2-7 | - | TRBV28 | ASSDRGIYEQY
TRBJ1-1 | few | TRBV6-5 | ASREGAEAF
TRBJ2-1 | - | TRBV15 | ATSPQGASFQGNEQF
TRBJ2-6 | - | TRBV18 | ASSPNPFSGANVLT
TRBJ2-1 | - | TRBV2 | ARNSGELTGQF
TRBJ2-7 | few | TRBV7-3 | ASSLLSGGEQY